This passage covers 2 T cell receptor beta chains from one sample sequenced in a study of post-analysis software for immune sequencing data. Study outcomes and limitations: There were a few TRBV segments more frequent in patients than controls, and TRBV5-6, TRBV5-1 and TRBV20-1 were among them.

Incorporated into the TCR beta cDNA libraries were unique molecular identifiers, which served to reduce PCR and sequencing biases. TCRdb re-called the PCR reads through MiXCR, storing one row per CDR3 protein. The table includes about 820,000 distinct CDR3 sequences, roughly 50% detected once. The antigens these receptors bind are not known. The sequenced sample was blood. These receptors came from a girl between 10 and 17 years old with multiple sclerosis.

This clonotype was recorded a few times. V usage is TRBV27 and J usage is TRBJ2-5, with D possibly TRBD2 on 5 matching bases. The CDR3 runs 13 residues. The V end was cut by 5 bases, the J end by 4 bases, with 11 bases between. Germline V gene lookup returns CDR1 MNHEY and CDR2 SMNVEV (reference sequence). The CDR3 DNA sequence: TGTGCCAGCAGTCCCCTACGGGGAGAGACCCAGTACTTC. This gives the protein CASSPLRGETQYF.

The V call is TRBV4-2, the J call TRBJ2-7, with 8 bases fitting TRBD2. The CDR3 loop spans 16 amino acids. Germline V lookup: CDR1 LGHNA, CDR2 YNFKEQ. V shed 7 bases and J 5 bases; nucleotides not matched to a gene: 16. The CDR3 nucleotides are TGTGCCAGCAACCCCGCCCCGGGACTAGGAAGTGACGAGCAGTACTTC. Protein product: CASNPAPGLGSDEQYF.